Here is one T cell receptor (beta chain) with its context. PCR used 60 Vbeta primers and 13 Jbeta primers. Sequencing used immunoSEQ multiplex PCR; TCRdb keeps in-frame clones, though not all of them. The repertoire holds around 200,000 clones, with 65% to 90% as singletons. The germline gives CDR1 LNHDA, CDR2 SQIVND (reference sequence). J lost 2 bases, V lost 9 bases, and 12 bases had no gene match. The CDR3 runs to 15 residues. This entry is derived from a study of cytomegalovirus exposure and HLA in healthy donors. Sequenced input: PBMCs. This TCR derives from a girl aged 10 to 17 in good health and CMV-seronegative. The chain uses TRBV19 and TRBJ2-5; 7 positions agree with TRBD1. The DNA of the CDR3 is TGTGCCAGCCGACTACCCGGGACAGAGCAAGAGACCCAGTACTTC. This codes for CASRLPGTEQETQYF.